The entry that follows covers one T cell receptor beta chain sequence. The antigen is unknown. This sample was taken from a study of PD-L1 blockade in urothelial cancer. Study overall: Males with bladder-origin urothelial cancer made up twenty-five of 29 patients. The number of prior chemotherapy regimens per patient was 0 to 3.

Some clones are missing from TCRdb's copy, which holds only in-frame ones; the method was immunoSEQ multiplex PCR. The repertoire holds about 41,000 clones, about 85% seen once, with 2.6% in the top ten. Study outcomes and limitations: More expansion of tumor-associated blood clones, seen at 3 weeks, marked durable-benefit patients.

The CDR3 has 13 amino acids. Germline loops: CDR1 GTSNPN, CDR2 SVGIG (reference sequence). V dropped 2 bases and J dropped 5; count of bases not matched to a gene: 3. Documented time point: peripheral blood 6 weeks after treatment start. The chain recombines TRBV30 with TRBJ1-5, with 7 bases that match TRBD1. The sample was PBMCs, taken around atezolizumab (anti-PD-L1) treatment. The TCR was taken from an older man with urothelial cancer. The CDR3: CAWSRQGDQPQHF. CDR3 sequence (DNA): TGTGCCTGGAGTCGGCAGGGGGATCAGCCCCAGCATTTT.